These 2 T cell receptor beta chains were all obtained from the same sample, sequenced in a study of regulatory T cells in long-lasting Graves disease. Arm-PCR of CDR3 regions and iRepertoire HTBI primers were the basis on which TCR beta libraries were built. TCRdb analysed the multiplex PCR reads with MiXCR anew, one entry per CDR3 protein. The sample shows approximately 500,000 distinct CDR3 sequences, approximately 21% of them seen only once. Stated time point: persistent/refractory GD, antithyroid drugs over 5 years with positive TRAb. The TCR library was made from RNA that had been extracted from PBMCs in TRIzol. The sample in question was peripheral blood mononuclear cells (PBMCs), obtained when the disease was refractory, from a patient treated with antithyroid drugs. These receptors were taken from a female donor with Graves disease.

This clonotype was picked up a small number of times. The genes are TRBV19 and TRBJ2-5, with D hard to call. CDR3 size: 14 residues. V lost 4 bases and J lost 0, with 9 bases in between. Germline CDR1 is LNHDA and CDR2 is SQIVND (reference sequence). CDR3 sequence (DNA): TGTGCCAGTAGTAAGGGCAGCTACCAAGAGACCCAGTACTTC. Protein sequence: CASSKGSYQETQYF.

This clonotype showed up just a few times. The rearrangement links TRBV5-1 to TRBJ1-4; D is ambiguous. Germline lookup yields CDR1 SGHRS and CDR2 YFSETQ. V lost 0 bases and J 8 bases, leaving 14 bases between the germline ends. This CDR3 has 15 residues. CDR3 DNA: TGCGCCAGCAGCTTGGCGGGGAACCCGGAGGAAAAACTGTTTTTT. Amino acid sequence: CASSLAGNPEEKLFF.